This T cell receptor beta chain was captured in a study of T cells in tuberculosis. Study at large: PBMC were archived before or within 7 days of starting treatment. Points from the study as a whole: Samples were chosen by availability of cryopreserved specimens. Active tuberculosis TCR-alpha repertoires lay closer to GMM-specific TCRs than IGRA-negative controls, suggesting clonal expansion.

Assay used: immunoSEQ multiplex PCR; TCRdb lists only in-frame clones, some missing. Of about 53,000 clones in the sample, about 95% are singletons; the top ten hold 1.4% to 1.5%. Specified time point: new active TB diagnosis, blood taken before or within 7 days of starting treatment. The CDR3 has 15 amino acids. Germline loops: CDR1 SGDLS, CDR2 YYNGEE. Losses at the gene ends were 3 bases for V and 8 bases for J; bases not matched to a gene: 8. Note on this clone: Its antigen is not known.

The source of this sequence is an adult with tuberculosis. Sequencing used PBMCs, obtained at tuberculosis diagnosis. This sequence joins TRBV9 and TRBJ2-1; 10 nucleotides match TRBD2. CDR3 loop: CASSDSGRTHDEQFF. The CDR3 nucleotides read TGTGCCAGCAGCGATAGCGGGAGGACGCACGATGAGCAGTTCTTC.